This T cell receptor (beta chain) appears in the sequencing data of a study of cytomegalovirus exposure and HLA in healthy donors. Study-wide findings and caveats: As was reported, the classifier diagnosed cytomegalovirus status with high specificity and sensitivity. Overall, around 160 TCR beta chains were annotated as cytomegalovirus-associated. TCR sequences were mostly rare, though some public TCRs occurred in many donors. Within the approximately 130 validation repertoires, first-cohort TCR clusters tended to co-occur, according to a later analysis.

Germline V CDR1 and CDR2: SGHNT, YYREEE (reference sequence). With 1 base removed from V and 4 bases from J, the gap between germline ends came to 12 bases. The CDR3 runs 14 residues. Some clones are missing from TCRdb's copy, which holds only in-frame ones; the method was immunoSEQ multiplex PCR. The data contain 150,000 to 200,000 clones, roughly 86% of them seen just once; the ten biggest clones take up 4% to 4.5%. Notes on this clone: Its matching antigen is unknown.

The chain employs TRBV5-4 and TRBJ2-7; D might be TRBD2 (5 bases). This TCR came from a man between 18 and 35 years old in good health and CMV-seropositive. The sequencing input was PBMCs. The CDR3 DNA reads TGTGCCAGCAGCTTGAACGAGGGATTTTACGAGCAGTACTTC. Translating gives CASSLNEGFYEQYF. Full variable domain (rest looked up from reference TRBV5-4 and TRBJ2-7): ETGVTQSPTHLIKTRGQQVTLRCSSQSGHNTVSWYQQALGQGPQFIFQYYREEENGRGNFPPRFSGLQFPNYSSELNVNALELDDSALYLCASSLNEGFYEQYFGPGTRLTVT.